This T cell receptor beta chain originates from a study of shared clonotypes between healthy human individuals. Turning to the study itself: The donor pool was made up of a couple of women and a few men aged 18 to 49. CD4 naive and CD4 memory each took three plates per donor, while CD8 naive took two and CD8 memory one.

As to this clone: Its target is not known.

Study results and limitations: In contrast to clonotypes shared by all four donors, non-shared clonotypes had lower generation probabilities.

It was around 220 ng DNA, around 33,000 T cell genomes, that sorted-subset replicate PCRs used. Libraries were prepared by immunoSEQ multiplex PCR; TCRdb keeps only in-frame clonotypes and omits some of them. The table lists millions of clones, less than 95% of them singletons, with about 1.1% in the top ten. Positively selected for CCR7, the CD45RO-negative cells used as naive CD8 cells excluded terminally differentiated effector memory CD45RA+ cells. The source material was naive CD8+ T cells sorted from blood. This TCR came from a man aged 18 to 29 in good health.

CDR3 DNA sequence: TGTGCCAGTAGTATAGACGGCGAGCGGTTCGACGAGCAGTACTTC. As protein: CASSIDGERFDEQYF. This sequence joins TRBV19 and TRBJ2-7, with TRBD2 as a possible D gene (5 bases). Germline V gene sequence: CDR1 LNHDA, CDR2 SQIVND (reference sequence). This CDR3 has 15 residues. V lost 0 bases and J 5 bases, leaving 14 bases between the germline ends.